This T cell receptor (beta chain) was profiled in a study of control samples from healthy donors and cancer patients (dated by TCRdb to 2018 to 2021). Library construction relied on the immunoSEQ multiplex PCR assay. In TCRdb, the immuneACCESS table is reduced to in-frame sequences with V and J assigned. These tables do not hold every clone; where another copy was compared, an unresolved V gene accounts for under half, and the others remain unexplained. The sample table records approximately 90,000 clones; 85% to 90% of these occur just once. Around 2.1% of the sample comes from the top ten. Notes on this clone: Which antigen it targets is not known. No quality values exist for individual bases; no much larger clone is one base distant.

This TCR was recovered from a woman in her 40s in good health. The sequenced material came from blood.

The base sequence is TGTGCCAGCAGCGCTAGCGGGGGGCCTCATACGAGCTCCTACAATGAGCAGTTCTTC. Its protein product is CASSASGGPHTSSYNEQFF. This receptor chain uses TRBV9 and TRBJ2-1, with 11 bases matching TRBD2. CDR1 and CDR2 were assigned from the germline V gene as SGDLS and YYNGEE. The junction shows trimming of 3 bases on V and 0 bases on J, and the gene matches do not reach 11 bases of it. From the cysteine through the phenylalanine, the CDR3 covers 19 amino acids. Only the CDR3 DNA stays, 57 bases, in frame from base 1.